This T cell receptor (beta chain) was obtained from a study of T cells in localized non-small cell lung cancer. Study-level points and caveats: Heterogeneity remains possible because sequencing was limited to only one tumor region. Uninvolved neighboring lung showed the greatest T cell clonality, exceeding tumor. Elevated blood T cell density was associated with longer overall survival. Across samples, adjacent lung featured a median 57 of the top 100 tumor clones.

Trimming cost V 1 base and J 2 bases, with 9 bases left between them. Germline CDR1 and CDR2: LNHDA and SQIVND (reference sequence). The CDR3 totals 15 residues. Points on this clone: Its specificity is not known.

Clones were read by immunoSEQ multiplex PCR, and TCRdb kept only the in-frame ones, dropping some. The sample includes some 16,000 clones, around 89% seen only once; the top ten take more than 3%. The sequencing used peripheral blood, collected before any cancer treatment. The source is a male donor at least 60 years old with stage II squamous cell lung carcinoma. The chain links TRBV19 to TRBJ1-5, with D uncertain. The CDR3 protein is CASSIAQQGNQPQHF. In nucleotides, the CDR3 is TGTGCCAGTAGTATAGCGCAGCAGGGCAATCAGCCCCAGCATTTT. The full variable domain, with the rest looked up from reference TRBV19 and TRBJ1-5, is DGGITQSPKYLFRKEGQNVTLSCEQNLNHDAMYWYRQDPGQGLRLIYYSQIVNDFQKGDIAEGYSVSREKKESFPLTVTSAQKNPTAFYLCASSIAQQGNQPQHFGDGTRLSIL.